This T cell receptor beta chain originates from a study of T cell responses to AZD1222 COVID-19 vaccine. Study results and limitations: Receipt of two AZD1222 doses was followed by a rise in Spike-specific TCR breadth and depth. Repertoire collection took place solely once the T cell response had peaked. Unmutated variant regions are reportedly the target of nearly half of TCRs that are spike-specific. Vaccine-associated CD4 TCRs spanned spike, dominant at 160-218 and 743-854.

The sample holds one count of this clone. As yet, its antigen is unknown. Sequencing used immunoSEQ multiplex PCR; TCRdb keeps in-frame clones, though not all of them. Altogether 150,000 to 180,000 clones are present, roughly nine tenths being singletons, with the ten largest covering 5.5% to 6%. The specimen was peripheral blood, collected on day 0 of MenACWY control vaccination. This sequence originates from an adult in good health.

The CDR3 nucleotides are TGTGCCAGTAGTACGGTACTCCGGGGCGAGCAGTACTTC. Protein sequence: CASSTVLRGEQYF. The chain links TRBV19 to TRBJ2-7; weak D call: TRBD2 (5 bases). The V end lost 4 bases, the J end lost 6 bases, and 13 bases lay between the germline ends. The CDR3 spans 13 residues. Per germline, CDR1 LNHDA and CDR2 SQIVND (reference sequence).